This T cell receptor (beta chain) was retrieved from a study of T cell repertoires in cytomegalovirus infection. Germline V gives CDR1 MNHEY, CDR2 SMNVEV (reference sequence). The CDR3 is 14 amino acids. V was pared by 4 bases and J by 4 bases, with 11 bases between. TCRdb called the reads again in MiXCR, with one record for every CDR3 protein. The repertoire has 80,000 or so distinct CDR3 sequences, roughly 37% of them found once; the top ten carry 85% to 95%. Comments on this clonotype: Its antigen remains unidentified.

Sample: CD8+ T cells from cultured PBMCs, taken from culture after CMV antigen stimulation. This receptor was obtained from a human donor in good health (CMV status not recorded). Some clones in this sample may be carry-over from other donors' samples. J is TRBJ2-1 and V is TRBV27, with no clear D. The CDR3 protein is CASSSPLGYNEQFF. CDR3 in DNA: TGTGCCAGCAGTTCCCCCCTAGGGTACAATGAGCAGTTCTTC.